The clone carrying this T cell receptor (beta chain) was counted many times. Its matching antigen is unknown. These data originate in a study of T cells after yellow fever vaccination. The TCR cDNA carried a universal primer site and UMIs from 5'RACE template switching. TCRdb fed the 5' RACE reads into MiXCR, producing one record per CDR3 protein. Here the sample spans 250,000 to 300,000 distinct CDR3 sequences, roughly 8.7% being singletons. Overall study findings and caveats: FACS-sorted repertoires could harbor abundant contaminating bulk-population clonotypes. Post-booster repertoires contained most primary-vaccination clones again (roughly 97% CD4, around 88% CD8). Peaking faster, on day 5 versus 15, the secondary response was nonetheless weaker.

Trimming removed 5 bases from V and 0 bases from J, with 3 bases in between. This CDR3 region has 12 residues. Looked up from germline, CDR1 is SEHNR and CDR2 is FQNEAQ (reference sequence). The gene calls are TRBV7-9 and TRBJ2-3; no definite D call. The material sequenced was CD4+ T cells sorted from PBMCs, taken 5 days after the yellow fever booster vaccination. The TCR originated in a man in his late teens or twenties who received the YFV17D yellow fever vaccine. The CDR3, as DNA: TGTGCCAGCAGCGTCAGCACAGATACGCAGTATTTT. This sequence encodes CASSVSTDTQYF.